These T cell receptor beta chains were read from a single sample in a study of T cells in Graves' hyperthyroidism and ophthalmopathy. TCRdb independently ran MiXCR on the multiplex PCR reads; one entry per CDR3 protein. This sample has roughly 650,000 distinct CDR3 sequences; roughly 15% occur once, and the top ten carry approximately 3.5%. Material for sequencing was blood. These receptors were taken from a woman aged 40 to 49 with Graves' ophthalmopathy. CDR3s include the opening cysteine and the closing phenylalanine or tryptophan. A D gene is named only where the DNA matches it firmly. Only part of the rows carry a size: once, few, many, or a class if the clone is expanded.

D: TRBD1
J: TRBJ2-6
V: TRBV4-2
size: NA
CDR3: CASRKTGATRSGANVLTF
DNA: TGTGCCAGCAGGAAAACAGGGGCAACTCGCTCTGGGGCCAACGTCCTGACTTTC

D: NA
J: TRBJ2-5
V: TRBV6-1
size: few
CDR3: CASSEEVSPLGTQYF
DNA: TGTGCCAGCAGTGAAGAGGTTAGCCCCCTAGGGACCCAGTACTTC

D: NA
J: TRBJ2-3
V: TRBV7-9
size: NA
CDR3: CASSPWNTDTQYF
DNA: TGTGCCAGCAGTCCTTGGAACACAGATACGCAGTATTTT

D: TRBD2
J: TRBJ2-1
V: TRBV2
size: many
CDR3: CASSSGRGSYNEQFF
DNA: TGTGCCAGTTCTAGCGGGAGGGGTTCTTACAATGAGCAGTTCTTC

D: NA
J: TRBJ1-1
V: TRBV6-2/TRBV6-3
size: few
CDR3: CASSYADIVMNTEAFF
DNA: TGTGCCAGCAGTTACGCGGACATAGTCATGAACACTGAAGCTTTCTTT

D: NA
J: TRBJ2-4
V: TRBV18
size: NA
CDR3: CASSPAAVGAKNIQYF
DNA: TGTGCCAGCTCACCGGCAGCGGTAGGAGCCAAAAACATTCAGTACTTC

D: NA
J: TRBJ2-7
V: TRBV18
size: many
CDR3: CASSPQEATYEQYF
DNA: TGTGCCAGCTCACCTCAGGAGGCCACCTACGAGCAGTACTTC

D: NA
J: TRBJ2-7
V: TRBV28
size: NA
CDR3: CASTDSREQYF
DNA: TGTGCCAGCACCGATTCCCGGGAGCAGTACTTC

D: NA
J: TRBJ2-3
V: TRBV28
size: many
CDR3: CASSFRMGDTQYF
DNA: TGTGCCAGCAGTTTCCGAATGGGGGATACGCAGTATTTT

D: TRBD2
J: TRBJ2-2
V: TRBV5-1
size: few
CDR3: CASSSGLAGPGELFF
DNA: TGCGCCAGCAGCTCGGGACTAGCGGGACCCGGGGAGCTGTTTTTT

D: NA
J: TRBJ2-1
V: TRBV2
size: NA
CDR3: CAKQRGSQYEQFF
DNA: TGTGCGAAGCAGAGGGGCAGTCAGTATGAGCAGTTCTTC

D: TRBD2
J: TRBJ2-5
V: TRBV30
size: NA
CDR3: CAWAAGTSGRRGETQYF
DNA: TGTGCCTGGGCCGCCGGGACTAGCGGGAGGAGAGGGGAGACCCAGTACTTC

D: NA
J: TRBJ1-6
V: TRBV10-3
size: once
CDR3: CAISESRGSYNSPLHF
DNA: TGTGCCATCAGTGAGTCGAGGGGTTCCTATAATTCACCCCTCCACTTT

D: NA
J: TRBJ2-5
V: TRBV11-2
size: many
CDR3: CASSLAGGTQGETQYF
DNA: TGTGCCAGCAGCTTAGCCGGGGGTACCCAGGGTGAGACCCAGTACTTC

D: NA
J: TRBJ1-4
V: TRBV14
size: many
CDR3: CASSQVTGFGKLFF
DNA: TGTGCCAGCAGCCAAGTCACAGGGTTTGGAAAACTGTTTTTT

D: TRBD1
J: TRBJ2-1
V: TRBV3-1
size: few
CDR3: CASSQADRGLGNEQFF
DNA: TGTGCCAGCAGCCAAGCAGACAGGGGGCTGGGGAATGAGCAGTTCTTC

D: TRBD2
J: TRBJ2-1
V: TRBV20-1
size: large
CDR3: CSALPTAGGDEQFF
DNA: TGCAGTGCTTTACCCACAGCGGGAGGGGATGAGCAGTTCTTC

D: TRBD1
J: TRBJ1-1
V: TRBV6-2/TRBV6-3
size: many
CDR3: CASSSSGQGATEAFF
DNA: TGTGCCAGCAGTTCCTCGGGACAGGGGGCAACTGAAGCTTTCTTT

D: TRBD2
J: TRBJ2-7
V: TRBV7-2
size: NA
CDR3: CASSPRTSHEQYF
DNA: TGTGCCAGCAGCCCCCGGACTAGCCACGAGCAGTACTTC

D: NA
J: TRBJ2-6
V: TRBV6-1
size: few
CDR3: CATRAVLGLSGANVLTF
DNA: TGTGCCACCCGCGCGGTTTTGGGCCTCTCTGGGGCCAACGTCCTGACTTTC

D: NA
J: TRBJ2-1
V: TRBV2
size: many
CDR3: CASKQDQTVEQFF
DNA: TGTGCCAGCAAACAGGACCAAACCGTTGAGCAGTTCTTC

D: NA
J: TRBJ2-2
V: TRBV12-3/TRBV12-4
size: many
CDR3: CASSWWLTPNTGELFF
DNA: TGTGCCAGCAGTTGGTGGTTAACCCCGAACACCGGGGAGCTGTTTTTT

D: NA
J: TRBJ2-3
V: TRBV29-1
size: many
CDR3: CSVGRTNRTDTQYF
DNA: TGCAGCGTTGGCCGGACAAACCGCACAGATACGCAGTATTTT

D: NA
J: TRBJ2-1
V: TRBV3-1
size: few
CDR3: CASSQGSRGRSYNEQFF
DNA: TGTGCCAGCAGCCAAGGGTCGAGGGGGAGATCCTACAATGAGCAGTTCTTC